The next 16 T cell receptor beta chains were all read from a single sample in a study of cytomegalovirus exposure and HLA in healthy donors. Amplification used 60 Vbeta primers and 13 Jbeta primers. Clones were read by immunoSEQ multiplex PCR, and TCRdb kept only the in-frame ones, dropping some. The table lists tens of thousands of clones, approximately 80% of them singletons. Sequencing input: PBMCs. The source is a man aged 25 to 45 in good health and CMV-seropositive.

This chain connects TRBV10-3 to TRBJ2-7; D gene uncertain. Germline CDR1 is ENHRY and CDR2 is SYGVKD. The V end lost 3 bases, the J end lost 2 bases, and 11 bases lay between the germline ends. CDR3 length equals 14 residues. The CDR3: CAISEEVNPYEQYF. The CDR3 DNA reads as TGTGCCATCAGTGAAGAGGTGAATCCCTACGAGCAGTACTTC.

The chain is built from TRBV5-4 and TRBJ2-7; 9 nucleotides agree with TRBD1. Germline V gene sequence: CDR1 SGHNT, CDR2 YYREEE (reference sequence). CDR3 length: 15 amino acids. After removal of 0 bases from V and 4 bases from J, the junction contained 5 bases not matched to a gene. The CDR3 is CASSLGTGAGYEQYF. CDR3 in DNA: TGTGCCAGCAGCTTGGGGACAGGGGCAGGTTACGAGCAGTACTTC.

The chain couples TRBV28 to TRBJ2-1; 7 positions agree with TRBD1. The J segment lost 4 bases and the V segment lost 7 bases, leaving 10 bases of the junction unmatched. The CDR3 contains 15 residues. Per germline, CDR1 MDHEN and CDR2 SYDVKM. Here the CDR3 DNA reads TGTGCCAGCAACGATCGGGACAGACTATACAATGAGCAGTTCTTC. Translated, it gives CASNDRDRLYNEQFF.

This sequence joins TRBV27 and TRBJ1-1, with a tentative D call TRBD1 (6 bases). The V gene lost 1 base and the J gene lost 6 bases, with 9 bases spanning the gap. Germline V gene sequence: CDR1 MNHEY, CDR2 SMNVEV (reference sequence). The length of the CDR3 is 13 residues. The CDR3 DNA reads TGTGCCAGCAGTTTATTGGGGGGGCCTGAAGCTTTCTTT. Protein product: CASSLLGGPEAFF.

The chain employs TRBV4-2 and TRBJ1-1, with a weak D call TRBD1 (6 bases). Germline V gene sequence: CDR1 LGHNA, CDR2 YNFKEQ. V lost 4 bases, J lost 8 bases, and 14 bases lay in between. This CDR3 comprises 13 residues. The CDR3 nucleotides read TGTGCCAGCAGCCCTCTGGCAGGGACAGAAGCTTTCTTT. This encodes CASSPLAGTEAFF.

This clone was picked up a small number of times. This chain joins TRBV6-4 and TRBJ2-3; TRBD2 matches 7 bases. The CDR3 contains 13 residues. Unmatched junction bases numbered 0, after V lost 3 bases and J lost 3 bases. The germline V gene has CDR1 MRHNA and CDR2 SNTAGT. CDR3 DNA: TGTGCCAGCAGTGAGCGGGGGACAGATACGCAGTATTTT. This codes for CASSERGTDTQYF.

This chain connects TRBV5-4 to TRBJ2-5; maybe TRBD1 (6 bases). With 4 bases removed from V and 5 bases from J, the gap between germline ends came to 18 bases. This CDR3 comprises 15 residues. Germline values: CDR1 SGHNT, CDR2 YYREEE (reference sequence). The CDR3 DNA reads TGTGCCAGCAGCATCTCACAGGGCTTACGGGAGACCCAGTACTTC. This translates into CASSISQGLRETQYF.

This clone occurred once. The chain has TRBV4-1 and TRBJ2-5; 8 bases fit TRBD2. The CDR3 has 16 amino acids. The V segment lost 1 base and the J segment 5 bases; nucleotides outside the gene matches: 9. Germline V gives CDR1 MGHRA, CDR2 YSYEKL. The CDR3 coding sequence is TGCGCCAGCAGCCAAGCCGGGAGGGGCACGCGGGAGACCCAGTACTTC. It translates to CASSQAGRGTRETQYF.

This clone was detected a few times. At one boundary the junction diverges from the germline segment, which might be a read error. This chain links TRBV7-7 with TRBJ2-6; a possible D gene is TRBD2 (7 bases). This CDR3 has 19 amino acids. Per the germline V gene, CDR1 is SSHAT and CDR2 is FNYEAQ (reference sequence). The CDR3 DNA follows: TGTGCTAGCAGCCCACGGACAGTCGGGGGGTTCTCTGGGGCCAACGTCCTGACTTTC. It yields the protein CASSPRTVGGFSGANVLTF.

The chain joins TRBV19 to TRBJ2-4, with 8 bases matching TRBD1. Trimming removed 3 bases from V and 0 bases from J; junction bases left unmatched: 7. Germline CDR1 is LNHDA and CDR2 is SQIVND (reference sequence). The length of the CDR3 is 17 residues. The DNA of the CDR3 is TGTGCCAGTAGTATCACAAGACAGGGGCTAGCCAAAAACATTCAGTACTTC. Translation: CASSITRQGLAKNIQYF.

The rearrangement joins TRBV18 to TRBJ1-1, with a tentative D call TRBD1 (5 bases). The V gene's germline CDR1 is KGHSH and CDR2 LQKENI. The germline V and J ends were trimmed by 0 bases and 4 bases, with 15 bases remaining between them. The CDR3 consists of 16 residues. CDR3 in DNA: TGTGCCAGCTCACCACCGGAGGGGAGGGTAAGCACTGAAGCTTTCTTT. Amino acids: CASSPPEGRVSTEAFF.

This sequence joins TRBV4-3 and TRBJ1-2; maybe TRBD1 (5 bases). The V and J ends lost 0 bases and 0 bases respectively, with 5 bases between them. CDR3 size: 14 residues. The germline gives CDR1 LGHNA, CDR2 YSLEER. Written as DNA, the CDR3 is TGCGCCAGCAGCCAAGAGACAGCTAACTATGGCTACACCTTC. This codes for CASSQETANYGYTF.

This chain joins TRBV4-3 and TRBJ2-4; maybe TRBD2 (5 bases). CDR1 LGHNA and CDR2 YSLEER come from the germline V gene. This CDR3 spans 14 amino acids. Trimming stripped 5 bases from V and 8 bases from J, with 16 bases between. Here the CDR3 reads CASSSRAHGYIQYF. Written as DNA, the CDR3 is TGCGCCAGCAGCTCGAGGGCCCATGGATACATTCAGTACTTC.

V and J are TRBV7-2 and TRBJ2-1, with 11 bases that match TRBD2. Germline V CDR1 and CDR2: SGHTA, FQGNSA. V was clipped by 1 base and J by 9 bases; unmatched bases: 17. CDR3 length: 19 residues. CDR3 in DNA: TGTGCCAGCAGCTTAGAGGCTAGCGGGGGGAGGAGGGTACGTGCTGAGCAGTTCTTC. It translates to CASSLEASGGRRVRAEQFF.

V is TRBV9 and J is TRBJ2-5; D is uncertain. V was pared by 0 bases and J by 2 bases, with 11 bases between. Germline CDR1 reads SGDLS; CDR2 reads YYNGEE. The CDR3 is made up of 15 amino acids. CDR3 sequence reads: CASSVGSVTQETQYF. The CDR3 bases are TGTGCCAGCAGCGTAGGCTCAGTGACACAAGAGACCCAGTACTTC.

This clone was observed once. The chain employs TRBV19 and TRBJ2-7, with 9 positions matching TRBD1. This CDR3 is built from 16 residues. With 6 bases clipped from V and 3 bases from J, the junction kept 12 bases outside the gene matches. Germline V gene sequence: CDR1 LNHDA, CDR2 SQIVND (reference sequence). This chain's CDR3 is CASRLNPGQGFYEQYF. For the CDR3, the DNA is TGTGCCAGTAGACTAAACCCGGGACAGGGTTTCTACGAGCAGTACTTC.